This entry features one T cell receptor (beta chain) sequence. This clone was counted a few times. Its antigen target is currently unknown. Per-base qualities were not stored, and no clone one base away is much larger. Each clonotype received, on average, around 10x coverage in deep resolution sequencing performed on a MiSeq, where the target depth lay between 1 in 1 million and 1 in 200,000 T cells. The immunoSEQ hsTCRB Kit was used to generate TCR beta libraries. Per the source publication's procedure: The data were analyzed with ImmunoSEQ Analyzer and ImmunoSEQ Data Assistant, and V, D and J gene assignments followed IMGT definitions. Clonality, with values ranging from 0 to 1, was calculated as one minus the normalized Shannon entropy of productive rearrangement frequencies. Only overrepresented clonotypes making up at least 0.05% of the repertoire of each patient were included in the public clonotype analysis. Roughly 13 repertoires from age-matched healthy donors, obtained from immuneACCESS, served as clonality controls. In its TCRdb copy, this immuneACCESS table keeps in-frame sequences only and misses some clones. Where compared with another copy, unresolved V genes explain less than half of these, and the others have no known cause. V, J and clone size are taken as reported in that table, and D and trimming were inferred from the DNA itself. A total of 130,000 or so clones appear in this sample, about 80% of them only once. The top ten clonotypes cover around 30% of the sample.

This sample is drawn from a study of cytotoxic CD8 clonotypes in ibrutinib-treated CLL (dated by TCRdb to about 2021). Context from the whole study: The cohort was composed of around twelve relapsed/refractory and roughly 16 treatment-naive patients; IGHV unmutated status was identified in 17 patients. Responses were partial in roughly 24 patients and complete in 2; after median about 68 months follow-up, about 14 stayed in remission and some twelve progressed. Response samples were taken after a median of roughly 12 months on treatment, ranging from about 6 to 36 months. An average of 255,043 productive templates and some 99,000 productive rearrangements was obtained per sample. Cryopreserved peripheral blood mononuclear cells were obtained prior to treatment, at the time of response, and at either disease progression or sustained remission. All remission and progressive disease samples were collected while patients were still receiving ibrutinib. Longitudinal samples were available for about 30% of the roughly 86 trial participants. Paper-wide results and their limitations: Sustained-remission and progressing patients did not have matched sampling times, and lymph node repertoires were not examined. Clonality increased at ibrutinib response, stayed stable in sustained remission, and fell back toward baseline at progression. Baseline clonality exceeded that of age-matched healthy donors and correlated strongly with circulating CD8+ T-cell counts. Public clonotypes were rare and either shrank or stayed stable during treatment, and the rise in clonality at ibrutinib response reflected expansion of private clonotypes.

Sample time point, as interpreted from the label and publication: eleven to twelve months on ibrutinib. For TCR beta library preparation, roughly 1.8 micrograms of genomic DNA was extracted from cryopreserved PBMCs. Longitudinal blood samples from CLL patients on ibrutinib monotherapy underwent high-throughput TCR beta sequencing. The patients took part in an open-label, single-center phase 2 trial of ibrutinib monotherapy. Between the V and J ends, shortened by 3 bases and 5 bases respectively, the junction contains 5 bases. From its cysteine to its phenylalanine, the CDR3 spans 12 amino acids. Only CDR3 DNA remains: 36 bases, in frame from the first base. Reading the germline V gene (reference sequence) gives CDR1 GTSNPN and CDR2 SVGIG.

The receptor was derived from a human donor with chronic lymphocytic leukemia. In this chain, TRBV30 is recombined with TRBJ1-6, with the D gene call left open. Here the sequenced sample was PBMCs, taken after 12 months of ibrutinib treatment. This receptor carries the CDR3 CAWRLHNSPLHF. The sequenced DNA: TGTGCCTGGAGGCTTCATAATTCACCCCTCCACTTT.